The T cell receptor (beta chain) described here comes from a study of tumor-infiltrating lymphocytes in primary liver carcinoma. Background on the study: Patients included men and women of 30 to 69 years. Sequencing of the samples generated roughly 3.5 to 7.13 million productive TCRbeta reads, with similar yields across tissue types. Overall study findings and caveats: Tumors carried a top-250-clone fraction significantly exceeding that of blood (p = 0.039).

Co-extraction yielded RNA and DNA from approximately 20-30 mg of unsorted bulk tissue. Surgery removed the patients' primary liver carcinoma. Germline V gene data show CDR1 as ENHRY and CDR2 as SYGVKD. CDR3 length equals 16 residues. Note on this clonotype: Its specificity is unknown.

Researchers generated TCR beta cDNA from 500 ng of total RNA, relying on a constant-region primer. It was through three nested multiplex PCR rounds of slightly modified ARM-PCR that TCR beta libraries arose. The study ran its first two PCR rounds for roughly 10 cycles each, using TRBV1-TRBV30 forward primers and a C-beta reverse primer. TCRdb re-called the multiplex PCR reads with MiXCR, one entry per CDR3 protein. This table has approximately 80,000 distinct CDR3 sequences, about three quarters appearing once. The sequencing input was tumor-adjacent normal liver tissue. This chain uses TRBV10-3 with TRBJ2-6, with D possibly being TRBD2 (5 bases). This clonotype originated in a man aged 40-49 years with primary liver carcinoma and hepatitis B virus infection. CDR3 sequence (DNA): TGTGTCGTCAGTGAGGGCGGTTCGGACGGGGCCAACGTCCTGACTTTC. It is translated as CVVSEGGSDGANVLTF.